These 26 T cell receptor beta chains came from one sample sequenced in a study of blood T cell repertoires in COVID-19. Measured with immunoSEQ multiplex PCR; TCRdb has only the in-frame clones, and not every one. The sample contains more than 300,000 clones, around 87% of which appear only once. Specimen: PBMCs or T cells enriched from blood (not recorded which). These receptors all stem from a man aged 35 to 55 in a cohort exposed to, infected with or recovered from COVID-19 (not recorded which).

V and J are TRBV18 and TRBJ1-4; D is unclear. With 0 bases removed from V and 7 bases from J, the gap between germline ends came to 12 bases. The CDR3 spans 15 residues. Germline assignment: CDR1 KGHSH and CDR2 LQKENI. The CDR3 DNA is TGTGCCAGCTCACCACCTACGGGAGCGGCTGAAAAACTGTTTTTT. Translating it yields CASSPPTGAAEKLFF.

This chain connects TRBV5-1 to TRBJ2-3; a possible D gene is TRBD2 (6 bases). With 0 bases removed from V and 2 bases from J, the gap between germline ends came to 10 bases. CDR3 length: 15 residues. The germline gives CDR1 SGHRS, CDR2 YFSETQ. Written as DNA, the CDR3 is TGCGCCAGCAGCTTGGGTGCGGGAAACACAGATACGCAGTATTTT. This codes for CASSLGAGNTDTQYF.

The gene calls are TRBV10-3 and TRBJ1-3, with D tentatively TRBD1 (6 bases). The CDR3 is 13 amino acids. Germline-derived CDR1 and CDR2 are ENHRY and SYGVKD. Trimming shortened V by 9 bases and J by 0 bases, and 9 bases separated the two germline ends. The DNA of the CDR3 is TGTGCCATAACAGGGCACTCTGGAAACACCATATATTTT. Translating gives CAITGHSGNTIYF.

The rearrangement uses TRBV5-4 and TRBJ2-3; the match to TRBD2 covers 11 bases. This CDR3 is built from 16 residues. CDR1 and CDR2 (germline): SGHNT, YYREEE (reference sequence). V shed 2 bases and J 4 bases; nucleotides not matched to a gene: 6. In nucleotides, the CDR3 is TGTGCCAGCAGCTTCTACCTAGCGGGAGGATCAGATACGCAGTATTTT. Translated: CASSFYLAGGSDTQYF.

The J gene is TRBJ1-2, the V gene TRBV10-1, with D possibly TRBD1 on 5 matching bases. CDR1 and CDR2 (germline): WNHNN, SYGVQD (reference sequence). This CDR3 has 14 amino acids. The germline V and J ends were trimmed by 0 bases and 5 bases, with 10 bases remaining between them. The CDR3 sequence is CASSESPRVYGYTF. DNA of the CDR3: TGCGCCAGCAGTGAGTCCCCCAGGGTGTATGGCTACACCTTC.

The CDR3 reads CASSQGLVRETQYF. DNA for the CDR3: TGCGCCAGCAGCCAGGGACTAGTTCGGGAGACCCAGTACTTC. The chain recombines TRBV5-1 with TRBJ2-5, with 8 bases matching TRBD2. CDR3 length equals 14 residues. V was pared by 4 bases and J by 5 bases, with 7 bases of the junction left unmatched. Germline V CDR1 and CDR2: SGHRS, YFSETQ.

In this sample, this clone turned up a few times. The chain carries TRBV10-1 and TRBJ2-7, with a possible D match to TRBD1 (6 bases). Trimming took off 3 bases at V and 2 bases at J, with 11 bases between the two ends. The CDR3 length is 14 residues. Germline loops: CDR1 WNHNN, CDR2 SYGVQD (reference sequence). The CDR3 region is CASSEGQGPYEQYF. The CDR3 DNA sequence: TGCGCCAGCAGTGAAGGCCAGGGGCCCTACGAGCAGTACTTC.

J is TRBJ2-6 and V is TRBV19, with a weak D call TRBD1 (5 bases). CDR1 and CDR2 from the germline V gene are LNHDA and SQIVND (reference sequence). This CDR3 region has 17 residues. V lost 6 bases and J lost 0, with 15 bases in between. The CDR3 sequence is CASSGHIPSSGANVLTF. CDR3 nucleotides: TGTGCCAGTAGCGGACATATACCCTCCTCTGGGGCCAACGTCCTGACTTTC.

This sequence joins TRBV29-1 and TRBJ2-7; 7 bases map to TRBD2. The CDR3 covers 13 residues. Trimming at V came to 6 bases and at J to 5 bases, leaving 10 bases not matched to a gene. Per the germline V gene, CDR1 is SQVTM and CDR2 is ANQGSEA. The CDR3 DNA sequence: TGCAGCGTAAGTCTAACGGGAGGACACGAGCAGTACTTC. It yields the protein CSVSLTGGHEQYF.

The chain combines TRBV27 with TRBJ1-3; no reliable D call. Between the trimmed V and J ends, which lost 3 bases and 1 base, there was a span of 7 bases. The CDR3 loop spans 14 amino acids. Germline loops: CDR1 MNHEY, CDR2 SMNVEV (reference sequence). The CDR3 is CASSFLGSGNTIYF. CDR3 nucleotide sequence: TGTGCCAGCAGTTTTCTCGGGTCTGGAAACACCATATATTTT.

This sequence joins TRBV27 and TRBJ1-6; D gene unclear. The ends were cut back, 3 bases at V and 3 bases at J, with 12 bases in the middle. The V gene's germline CDR1 is MNHEY and CDR2 SMNVEV (reference sequence). The CDR3 has 16 amino acids. In DNA, the CDR3 is TGTGCCAGCAGTTTCCTGGGGAGTCACTATAATTCACCCCTCCACTTT. Translated: CASSFLGSHYNSPLHF.

This chain uses TRBV6-4 with TRBJ1-2; TRBD1 might be the D (5 bases). Germline CDR1 reads MRHNA; CDR2 reads SNTAGT. V was cut by 2 bases and J by 7 bases, with 11 bases left in between. The CDR3 length is 13 residues. The DNA for the CDR3 is TGTGCCAGCAGTGACCTGGGGCAGGGTGGCTACACCTTC. It is translated as CASSDLGQGGYTF.

The V and J genes are TRBV10-3 and TRBJ2-1; tentative D call: TRBD1 (6 bases). The V end lost 8 bases, the J end lost 8 bases, and 16 bases lay between the germline ends. CDR3 length equals 13 residues. The V gene's germline CDR1 is ENHRY and CDR2 SYGVKD. This CDR3 reads CAIGAGDVYEQFF. CDR3 nucleotide sequence: TGTGCCATCGGGGCAGGGGACGTATATGAGCAGTTCTTC.

The chain links TRBV28 to TRBJ1-5; a possible D gene is TRBD1 (6 bases). The CDR3 covers 14 residues. Germline V lookup: CDR1 MDHEN, CDR2 SYDVKM. The germline V and J ends were trimmed by 6 bases and 5 bases, with 14 bases remaining between them. CDR3 loop: CASSPSGTYQPQHF. In nucleotides, the CDR3 is TGTGCCAGCAGCCCATCCGGGACATATCAGCCCCAGCATTTT.

This clone showed up just once. The gene calls are TRBV21-1 and TRBJ2-3; TRBD1 is the table's D call and was not checked against the DNA. TRBV21-1 is an annotated pseudogene. The CDR3 runs to 16 residues. CDR3 loop: CASSKKPGQFVYTQYF. The CDR3, as DNA: TGTGCCAGCAGCAAGAAACCGGGACAGTTTGTGTATACGCAGTATTTT.

The V gene is TRBV6-5, the J gene TRBJ1-5; 7 nucleotides agree with TRBD1. J lost 2 bases, V lost 6 bases, and 4 bases had no gene match. The CDR3 spans 14 residues. From germline, CDR1 is MNHEY and CDR2 SVGAGI. CDR3 coding DNA: TGTGCCAGCAGCGGACAGGAGGGCAATCAGCCCCAGCATTTT. It specifies CASSGQEGNQPQHF.

The gene calls are TRBV24-1 and TRBJ2-5, with D perhaps TRBD2 (6 bases). This CDR3 is built from 16 residues. CDR1 KGHDR and CDR2 SFDVKD come from the germline V gene. The V end was cut by 6 bases, the J end by 2 bases, with 18 bases between. The CDR3 here is CATSSPLGGLQETQYF. Here the CDR3 DNA reads TGTGCCACCAGTTCCCCCTTGGGGGGACTTCAAGAGACCCAGTACTTC.

This chain connects TRBV12-1 to TRBJ2-1; whether TRBD2, the table's D call, matches the DNA was not checked. TRBV12-1 is described as a pseudogene. This CDR3 spans 15 amino acids. CDR3 sequence reads: CASSKGLADNNEQFF. The CDR3 DNA follows: TGTGCCAGCAGCAAGGGACTAGCTGACAACAATGAGCAGTTCTTC.

V usage is TRBV7-9 and J usage is TRBJ2-3, with 11 nucleotides matching TRBD2. Trimming cost V 5 bases and J 5 bases; bases outside gene matches: 12. Germline V gene sequence: CDR1 SEHNR, CDR2 FQNEAQ (reference sequence). The CDR3 contains 17 residues. The CDR3 DNA is TGTGCCAGCAGCCCCCTTAAACTAGCGGGAGAACGAGATACGCAGTATTTT. Translation: CASSPLKLAGERDTQYF.

The rearrangement links TRBV4-1 to TRBJ2-3, with a weak D call TRBD1 (5 bases). In germline, CDR1 is MGHRA, CDR2 YSYEKL. Trimming pared 0 bases from V and 0 bases from J, leaving 10 bases between. The CDR3 is 16 amino acids. The CDR3 bases are TGCGCCAGCAGCCAAGATGGGGCTCGGAGCACAGATACGCAGTATTTT. Amino acids: CASSQDGARSTDTQYF.

The gene calls are TRBV7-2 and TRBJ1-2, with 10 nucleotides matching TRBD1. The V and J ends lost 5 bases and 8 bases, in that order; junction bases with no gene match: 11. The CDR3 spans 15 residues. Looked up from germline, CDR1 is SGHTA and CDR2 is FQGNSA. CDR3 region: CASSQSWTGGSGYTF. In DNA form, the CDR3 reads TGTGCCAGCAGCCAATCATGGACAGGGGGATCCGGCTACACCTTC.

The V and J genes are TRBV6-5 and TRBJ1-1; D gene unclear. CDR1 is MNHEY and CDR2 is SVGAGI in the germline V gene. This CDR3 is 13 amino acids long. Trimming removed 7 bases from V and 1 base from J, with 10 bases in between. The CDR3 DNA reads TGTGCCAGCACCTCAAACAGGAACACTGAAGCTTTCTTT. Amino acid sequence: CASTSNRNTEAFF.

The chain joins TRBV6-5 to TRBJ2-7; D remains unclear. CDR1 is MNHEY, CDR2 SVGAGI, per germline. Trimming pared 2 bases from V and 2 bases from J, leaving 10 bases between. This CDR3 is 14 amino acids long. DNA for the CDR3: TGTGCCAGCAGTTACGGAGACGGTGCCTACGAGCAGTACTTC. It encodes CASSYGDGAYEQYF.

The chain joins TRBV19 to TRBJ1-2, with 9 bases aligning to TRBD1. This CDR3 region has 13 residues. Trimming cost V 5 bases and J 8 bases; bases outside gene matches: 6. Germline assignment: CDR1 LNHDA and CDR2 SQIVND (reference sequence). As DNA, the CDR3 is TGTGCCAGTAGTCCCCGGGACAGGGAGGGCTACACCTTC. Its translation: CASSPRDREGYTF.

The J gene is TRBJ1-1, the V gene TRBV5-1; perhaps TRBD1 as D (6 bases). The CDR3 runs to 19 residues. Trimming shortened V by 1 base and J by 2 bases, and 24 bases separated the two germline ends. Germline V lookup: CDR1 SGHRS, CDR2 YFSETQ. CDR3 sequence: CASSLWQGHSGIPNTEAFF. The CDR3 DNA reads as TGCGCCAGCAGCTTGTGGCAGGGGCACTCAGGAATCCCAAACACTGAAGCTTTCTTT.

This clone was detected a few times. The chain has TRBV6-2 or TRBV6-3 and TRBJ2-1; 11 bases agree with TRBD2. After removal of 2 bases from V and 5 bases from J, the junction contained 2 bases not matched to a gene. The CDR3 length is 15 residues. CDR1 is MNHEY, CDR2 SVGEGT, per germline. For the CDR3, the DNA is TGTGCCAGCAGTTACACGGGACTAGCGGACAATGAGCAGTTCTTC. Translating it yields CASSYTGLADNEQFF.